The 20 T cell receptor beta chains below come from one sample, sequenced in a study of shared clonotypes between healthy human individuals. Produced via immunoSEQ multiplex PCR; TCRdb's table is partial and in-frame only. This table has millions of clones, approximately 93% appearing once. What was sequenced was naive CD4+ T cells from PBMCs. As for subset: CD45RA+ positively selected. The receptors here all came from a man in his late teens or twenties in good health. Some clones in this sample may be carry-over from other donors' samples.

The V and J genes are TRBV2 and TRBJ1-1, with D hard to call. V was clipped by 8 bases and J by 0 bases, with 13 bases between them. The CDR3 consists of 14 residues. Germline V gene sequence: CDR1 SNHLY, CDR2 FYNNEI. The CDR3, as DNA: TGTGCCAGCGGTCAGGAGGGATTGAACACTGAAGCTTTCTTT. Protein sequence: CASGQEGLNTEAFF.

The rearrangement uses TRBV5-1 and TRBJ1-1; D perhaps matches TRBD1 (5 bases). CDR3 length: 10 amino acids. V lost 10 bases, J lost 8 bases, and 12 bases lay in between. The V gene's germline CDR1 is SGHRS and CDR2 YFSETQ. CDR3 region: CAGRQGEAFF. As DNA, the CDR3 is TGCGCCGGAAGGCAGGGCGAAGCTTTCTTT.

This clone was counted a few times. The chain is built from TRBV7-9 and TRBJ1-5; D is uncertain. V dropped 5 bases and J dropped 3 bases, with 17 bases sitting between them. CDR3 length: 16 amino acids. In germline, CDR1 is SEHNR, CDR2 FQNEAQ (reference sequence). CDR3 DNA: TGTGCCAGCAGCCCATCAACGGGTCTTTCCAATCAGCCCCAGCATTTT. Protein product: CASSPSTGLSNQPQHF.

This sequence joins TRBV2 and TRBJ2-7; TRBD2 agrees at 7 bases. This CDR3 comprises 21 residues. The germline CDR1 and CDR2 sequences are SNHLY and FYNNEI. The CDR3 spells CVSRPPSRGLNGEFSVFEQYF. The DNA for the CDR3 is TGTGTCTCTAGACCCCCTTCCCGGGGACTAAACGGAGAGTTCTCCGTTTTTGAGCAGTACTTC.

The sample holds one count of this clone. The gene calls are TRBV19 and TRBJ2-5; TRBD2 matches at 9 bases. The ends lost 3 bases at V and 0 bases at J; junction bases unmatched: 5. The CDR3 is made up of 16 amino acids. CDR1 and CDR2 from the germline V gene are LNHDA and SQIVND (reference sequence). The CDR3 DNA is TGTGCCAGTAGTATCTATCTAGCGGGGTACCAAGAGACCCAGTACTTC. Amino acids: CASSIYLAGYQETQYF. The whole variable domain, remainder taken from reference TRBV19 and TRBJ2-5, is DGGITQSPKYLFRKEGQNVTLSCEQNLNHDAMYWYRQDPGQGLRLIYYSQIVNDFQKGDIAEGYSVSREKKESFPLTVTSAQKNPTAFYLCASSIYLAGYQETQYFGPGTRLLVL.

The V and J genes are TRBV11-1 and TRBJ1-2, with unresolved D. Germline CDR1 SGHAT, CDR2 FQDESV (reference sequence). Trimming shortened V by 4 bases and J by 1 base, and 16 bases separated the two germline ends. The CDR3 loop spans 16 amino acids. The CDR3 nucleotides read TGTGCCAGCAGCTCCCCCCGGGCGGGAAATAACTATGGCTACACCTTC. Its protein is CASSSPRAGNNYGYTF.

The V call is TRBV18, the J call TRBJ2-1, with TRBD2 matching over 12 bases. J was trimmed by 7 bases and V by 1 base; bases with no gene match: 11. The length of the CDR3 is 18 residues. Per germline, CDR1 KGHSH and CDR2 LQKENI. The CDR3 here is CASSPRGLAGARTNEQFF. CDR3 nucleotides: TGTGCCAGCTCACCACGGGGACTAGCGGGCGCCCGGACGAATGAGCAGTTCTTC.

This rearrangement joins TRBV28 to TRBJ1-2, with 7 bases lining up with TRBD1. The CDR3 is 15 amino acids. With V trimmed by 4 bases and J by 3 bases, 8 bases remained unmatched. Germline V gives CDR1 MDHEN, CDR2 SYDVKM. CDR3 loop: CASSSPGQLYYGYTF. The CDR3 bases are TGTGCCAGCAGTTCACCGGGACAGCTATACTATGGCTACACCTTC.

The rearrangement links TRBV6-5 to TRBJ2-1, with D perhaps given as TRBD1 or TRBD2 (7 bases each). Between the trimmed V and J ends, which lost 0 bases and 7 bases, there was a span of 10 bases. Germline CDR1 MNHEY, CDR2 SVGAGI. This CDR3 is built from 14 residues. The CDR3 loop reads CASSYSQGGNEQFF. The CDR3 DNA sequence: TGTGCCAGCAGTTACTCCCAGGGGGGGAATGAGCAGTTCTTC.

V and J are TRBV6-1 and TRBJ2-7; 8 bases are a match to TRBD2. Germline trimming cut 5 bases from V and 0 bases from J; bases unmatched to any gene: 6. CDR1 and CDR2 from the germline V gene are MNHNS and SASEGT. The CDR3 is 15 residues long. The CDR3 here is CASSRGRQSSYEQYF. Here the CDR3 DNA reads TGTGCCAGCAGTCGCGGGAGGCAGAGCTCCTACGAGCAGTACTTC.

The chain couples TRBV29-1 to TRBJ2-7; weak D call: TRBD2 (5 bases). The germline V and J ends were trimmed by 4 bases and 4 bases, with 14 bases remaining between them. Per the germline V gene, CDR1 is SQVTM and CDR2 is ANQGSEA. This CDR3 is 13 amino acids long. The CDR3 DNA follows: TGCAGCGTTGGGCGTGGAAGGGAGTACGAGCAGTACTTC. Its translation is CSVGRGREYEQYF.

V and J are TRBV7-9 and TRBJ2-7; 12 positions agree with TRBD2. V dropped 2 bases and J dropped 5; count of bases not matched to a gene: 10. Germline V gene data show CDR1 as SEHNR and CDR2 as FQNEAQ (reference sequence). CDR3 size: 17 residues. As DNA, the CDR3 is TGTGCCAGCAGCTTATGGAGGGCATCTAGCGGGAGGGACGAGCAGTACTTC. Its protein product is CASSLWRASSGRDEQYF.

The CDR3 reads CASNPGQGEDTQYF. CDR3 DNA: TGTGCCAGTAACCCGGGACAGGGGGAAGATACGCAGTATTTT. The rearrangement links TRBV19 to TRBJ2-3; 11 nucleotides match TRBD1. Germline V gene lookup returns CDR1 LNHDA and CDR2 SQIVND (reference sequence). The V and J ends lost 7 bases and 5 bases, in that order; junction bases with no gene match: 5. This CDR3 contains 14 residues.

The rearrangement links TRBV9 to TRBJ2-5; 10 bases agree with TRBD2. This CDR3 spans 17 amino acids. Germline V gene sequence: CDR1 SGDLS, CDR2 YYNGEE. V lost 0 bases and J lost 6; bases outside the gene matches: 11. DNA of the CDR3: TGTGCCAGCAGCGTAGGTTCGGCTAGCGGGAGTCTTCAGACCCAGTACTTC. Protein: CASSVGSASGSLQTQYF.

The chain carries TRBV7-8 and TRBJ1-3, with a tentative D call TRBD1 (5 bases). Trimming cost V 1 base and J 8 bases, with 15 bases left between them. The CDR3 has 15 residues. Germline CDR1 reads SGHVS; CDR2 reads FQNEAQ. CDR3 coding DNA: TGTGCCAGCAGCTTAGAGCCGGCAGGGACGCACACCATATATTTT. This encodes CASSLEPAGTHTIYF.

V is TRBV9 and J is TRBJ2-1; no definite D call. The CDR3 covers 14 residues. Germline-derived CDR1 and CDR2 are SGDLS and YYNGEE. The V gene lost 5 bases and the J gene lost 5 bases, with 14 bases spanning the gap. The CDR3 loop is CASRTEGRHNEQFF. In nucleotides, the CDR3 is TGTGCCAGCAGGACGGAAGGACGCCACAATGAGCAGTTCTTC.

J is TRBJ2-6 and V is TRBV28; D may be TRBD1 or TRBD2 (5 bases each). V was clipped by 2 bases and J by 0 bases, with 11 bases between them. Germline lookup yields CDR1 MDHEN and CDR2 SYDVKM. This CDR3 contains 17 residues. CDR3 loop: CASSLTGRYSGANVLTF. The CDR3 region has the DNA TGTGCCAGCAGTTTAACGGGACGGTACTCTGGGGCCAACGTCCTGACTTTC.

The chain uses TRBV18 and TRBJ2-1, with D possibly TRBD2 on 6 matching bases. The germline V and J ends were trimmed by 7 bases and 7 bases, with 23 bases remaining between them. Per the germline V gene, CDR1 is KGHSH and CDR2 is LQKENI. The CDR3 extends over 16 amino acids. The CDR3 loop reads CASFGGQVVLWNEQFF. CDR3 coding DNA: TGTGCCAGCTTCGGAGGGCAGGTCGTGCTCTGGAATGAGCAGTTCTTC.

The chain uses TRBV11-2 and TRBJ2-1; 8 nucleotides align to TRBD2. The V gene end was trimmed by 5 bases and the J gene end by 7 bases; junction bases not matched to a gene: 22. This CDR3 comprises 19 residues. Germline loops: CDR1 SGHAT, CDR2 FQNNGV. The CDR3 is CASSPGWSGSGGFRNEQFF. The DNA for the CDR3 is TGTGCCAGCAGCCCCGGTTGGAGCGGGAGCGGGGGATTTCGGAATGAGCAGTTCTTC.

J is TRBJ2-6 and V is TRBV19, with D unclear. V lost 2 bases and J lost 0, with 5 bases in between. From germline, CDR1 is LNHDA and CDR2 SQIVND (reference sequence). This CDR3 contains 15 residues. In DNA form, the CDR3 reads TGTGCCAGTAGTATATCGGCCTCTGGGGCCAACGTCCTGACTTTC. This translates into CASSISASGANVLTF.